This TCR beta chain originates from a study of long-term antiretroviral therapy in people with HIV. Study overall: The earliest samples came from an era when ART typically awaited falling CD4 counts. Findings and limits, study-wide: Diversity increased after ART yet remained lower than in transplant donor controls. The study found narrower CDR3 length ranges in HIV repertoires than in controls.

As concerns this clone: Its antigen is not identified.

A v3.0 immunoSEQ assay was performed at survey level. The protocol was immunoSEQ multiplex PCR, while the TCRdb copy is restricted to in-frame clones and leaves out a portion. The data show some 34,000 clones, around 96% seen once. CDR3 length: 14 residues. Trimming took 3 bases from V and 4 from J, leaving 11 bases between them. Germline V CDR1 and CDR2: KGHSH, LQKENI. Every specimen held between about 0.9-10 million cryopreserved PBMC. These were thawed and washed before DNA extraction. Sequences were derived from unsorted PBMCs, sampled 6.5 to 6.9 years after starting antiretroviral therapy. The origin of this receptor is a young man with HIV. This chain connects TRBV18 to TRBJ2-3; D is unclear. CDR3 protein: CASSPPGTPDTQYF. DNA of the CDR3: TGTGCCAGCTCACCTCCGGGTACCCCAGATACGCAGTATTTT.